These 10 T cell receptor beta chains originate from one sample sequenced in a study of T cells after yellow fever vaccination. TCRdb reanalysed the 5' RACE reads using MiXCR and keeps one entry per CDR3 protein. The sample consists of 350,000 to 450,000 distinct CDR3 sequences, approximately 18% of them appearing once. The specimen was PBMCs, collected before the yellow fever booster vaccination. These receptors were collected from a young man who received the YFV17D yellow fever vaccine.

The rearrangement joins TRBV7-9 to TRBJ2-6, with unresolved D. The CDR3 sequence is 15 residues long. Germline V gene sequence: CDR1 SEHNR, CDR2 FQNEAQ (reference sequence). The ends were cut back, 2 bases at V and 0 bases at J, with 5 bases in the middle. CDR3 sequence: CASSLYISGANVLTF. CDR3 DNA sequence: TGTGCCAGCAGCTTATATATCTCTGGGGCCAACGTCCTGACTTTC. The variable domain in full, with the rest retrieved from reference TRBV7-9 and TRBJ2-6, is DTGVSQNPRHKITKRGQNVTFRCDPISEHNRLYWYRQTLGQGPEFLTYFQNEAQLEKSRLLSDRFSAERPKGSFSTLEIQRTEQGDSAMYLCASSLYISGANVLTFGAGSRLTVL.

The chain is built from TRBV5-6 and TRBJ1-2, with D tentatively TRBD1 (5 bases). Germline lookup yields CDR1 SGHDT and CDR2 YYEEEE. The CDR3 totals 14 residues. V shed 0 bases and J shed 2 bases, with 8 bases lying between them. This chain's CDR3 is CASSLVGVNYGYTF. The CDR3 nucleotides are TGTGCCAGCAGCTTGGTGGGGGTCAACTATGGCTACACCTTC.

This clonotype was picked up a small number of times. The chain couples TRBV12-5 to TRBJ2-1; D is ambiguous. Per germline, CDR1 LGHNT and CDR2 FRNRAP. The CDR3 contains 15 residues. V dropped 3 bases and J dropped 0 bases, with 9 bases sitting between them. CDR3 bases: TGTGCTAGTGGTTTTCGGTCAAGCTCCTACAATGAGCAGTTCTTC. This codes for CASGFRSSSYNEQFF.

This clonotype was detected a few times. This chain connects TRBV7-2 to TRBJ2-3; 9 bases align to TRBD2. The CDR3 loop spans 19 amino acids. V lost 4 bases and J lost 2; bases outside the gene matches: 16. CDR1 and CDR2 (germline): SGHTA, FQGNSA. Here the CDR3 DNA reads TGTGCCAGCAGCTCCTCCCGTACGGGAGCGGGGGGTCACACAGATACGCAGTATTTT. Its translation: CASSSSRTGAGGHTDTQYF.

This clonotype was seen ten or more times. The chain has TRBV27 and TRBJ1-6; the D is unclear. CDR1 is MNHEY, CDR2 SMNVEV, per germline (reference sequence). Trimming removed 3 bases from V and 10 bases from J, with 7 bases in between. The CDR3 loop spans 12 amino acids. The CDR3 region has the DNA TGTGCCAGCAGTTTCCCCGGCTCACCCCTCCACTTT. Translation gives CASSFPGSPLHF.

This rearrangement joins TRBV12-3 or TRBV12-4 to TRBJ2-5; D may match TRBD1 or TRBD2 (5 bases each). The CDR3 contains 15 residues. V lost 6 bases to trimming and J lost 3 bases, with 17 bases between them. Written as DNA, the CDR3 is TGTGCCAGCAGACGATCCGGGGACCCGAAAGAGACCCAGTACTTC. Its translation is CASRRSGDPKETQYF.

This clonotype showed up many times. The rearrangement uses TRBV20-1 and TRBJ2-3, with D tentatively TRBD1 (7 bases). Looked up from germline, CDR1 is DFQATT and CDR2 is SNEGSKA (reference sequence). V was trimmed by 4 bases and J by 3 bases, leaving 14 bases between them. The CDR3 sequence is 14 residues long. The chain's CDR3 is CSATKGAGTDTQYF. CDR3 nucleotide sequence: TGCAGTGCTACGAAGGGGGCGGGGACAGATACGCAGTATTTT.

Only a few counts were recorded for this clonotype. V gene TRBV29-1 combines with J gene TRBJ1-1, with D perhaps matching TRBD1 (6 bases). Germline V gives CDR1 SQVTM, CDR2 ANQGSEA. Trimming stripped 4 bases from V and 6 bases from J, with 15 bases between. The CDR3 runs 13 residues. This chain's CDR3 is CSVVGGRVSEAFF. The CDR3 DNA sequence: TGCAGCGTTGTCGGGGGGCGAGTATCTGAAGCTTTCTTT. The full variable domain, its missing parts supplied by reference TRBV29-1 and TRBJ1-1, is SAVISQKPSRDICQRGTSLTIQCQVDSQVTMMFWYRQQPGQSLTLIATANQGSEATYESGFVIDKFPISRPNLTFSTLTVSNMSPEDSSIYLCSVVGGRVSEAFFGQGTRLTVV.

This clonotype has ten or more counts. The gene calls are TRBV20-1 and TRBJ1-2; D uncertain. The V gene lost 5 bases and the J gene lost 1 base, with 11 bases spanning the gap. Per germline, CDR1 DFQATT and CDR2 SNEGSKA (reference sequence). This CDR3 region has 13 residues. The CDR3 nucleotides are TGCAGTGCTCTGGAAAGGTTTAACTATGGCTACACCTTC. Its translation: CSALERFNYGYTF.

This chain connects TRBV7-9 to TRBJ1-2, with a weak D call TRBD1 (6 bases). This CDR3 is built from 14 residues. The germline gives CDR1 SEHNR, CDR2 FQNEAQ (reference sequence). V shed 4 bases and J shed 0 bases, with 9 bases lying between them. The CDR3 DNA is TGTGCCAGCAGCTACCGGACAGCTAACTATGGCTACACCTTC. Residues: CASSYRTANYGYTF.